The rows below give T cell receptor beta chains drawn from one sample of a study of cytomegalovirus exposure and HLA in healthy donors. Assay: immunoSEQ multiplex PCR; the TCRdb copy retains only in-frame clones and omits some. The data show roughly 57,000 clones, 93% seen once. Source material: PBMCs. The receptors were gathered from a woman between 18 and 29 years old in good health and CMV-seropositive. CDR3s leave out the opening cysteine and the closing phenylalanine or tryptophan.

v_call: TRBV4-1
cdr3_aa: ASSQFQVTYEQY

v_call: TRBV5-1
cdr3_aa: ASSPGTAVYGYT

v_call: TRBV7-9
cdr3_aa: ASSFPWTSVAKNIQY

v_call: TRBV12-1
cdr3_aa: ASSRSGTDTQY

v_call: TRBV10-1
cdr3_aa: ARGRDKSSYNSPLH

v_call: TRBV15
cdr3_aa: ATSRGFDEQY

v_call: TRBV11-3
cdr3_aa: ASSLTAGLQGPHEQY

v_call: TRBV30
cdr3_aa: AWSHPGTGGETQY

v_call: TRBV6-4
cdr3_aa: ASSDAGGIDTQY

v_call: TRBV21-1
cdr3_aa: ASALGREYGYT

v_call: TRBV27
cdr3_aa: ASSLYLGSDQPQH

v_call: TRBV19
cdr3_aa: ASTTGGPDTQY

v_call: TRBV18
cdr3_aa: ASSLRQDEQY

v_call: TRBV19
cdr3_aa: ASSLTSGASYNEQF

v_call: TRBV5-1
cdr3_aa: ASSLFIGGGDTEAF

v_call: TRBV5-1
cdr3_aa: ASSLRGETQY

v_call: TRBV6-5
cdr3_aa: ASRPGLSSGNTIY

v_call: TRBV6-5
cdr3_aa: ASSSDRNHNQPQH

v_call: TRBV11-2
cdr3_aa: ASSLDRSGSGAGNEQF

v_call: TRBV7-9
cdr3_aa: ASSLALGLASEQY

v_call: TRBV27
cdr3_aa: ASSPQGGVQNTEAF

v_call: TRBV19
cdr3_aa: ASNKGQGVNTEAF

v_call: TRBV6-6
cdr3_aa: ASRTGTSFGNEQF

v_call: TRBV6-5
cdr3_aa: ASSNQGRGETQY

v_call: TRBV4-1
cdr3_aa: ASSRLAGATDTQY

v_call: TRBV2
cdr3_aa: ASSRGTRGTQPQH

v_call: TRBV7-9
cdr3_aa: ATSDRANTGELF

v_call: TRBV10-3
cdr3_aa: AISARRVRITLNTDTQY

v_call: TRBV6-1
cdr3_aa: ASRAVNYGYT

v_call: TRBV7-2
cdr3_aa: ASSFSGGAGEQY

v_call: TRBV6-6
cdr3_aa: ASSYIKQNSPLH

v_call: TRBV7-9
cdr3_aa: ASSSLGVNYGYT

v_call: TRBV4-3
cdr3_aa: ASSQEQGGYEQY

v_call: TRBV18
cdr3_aa: ASSPGQHTEAF

v_call: TRBV19
cdr3_aa: ASSIEQGGQPQH

v_call: TRBV30
cdr3_aa: AWSVRGLRNEQF

v_call: TRBV6-5
cdr3_aa: ASRDRTRNYGYT

v_call: TRBV7-3
cdr3_aa: ASSTEPGLYGYT

v_call: TRBV19
cdr3_aa: ASTPGQLNNQPQH

v_call: TRBV5-1
cdr3_aa: ASSLRQAGNTIY

v_call: TRBV27
cdr3_aa: ASSPRQGAPKNEQF

v_call: TRBV6-1
cdr3_aa: ASTDRGRGETQY

v_call: TRBV6-5
cdr3_aa: ASSSPIQGSNSPLH

v_call: TRBV27
cdr3_aa: ASSFIGTEQF

v_call: TRBV25-1
cdr3_aa: ASSWSSGANVLT

v_call: TRBV5-1
cdr3_aa: ASSSGTGGAGGELF

v_call: TRBV30
cdr3_aa: AGVFGGGYT

v_call: TRBV6-1
cdr3_aa: ATLGREFDQPQH

v_call: TRBV5-4
cdr3_aa: ASSRQAGGPDTQY

v_call: TRBV5-4
cdr3_aa: ASSLVSRGLYGYT

v_call: TRBV7-2
cdr3_aa: ASSLGTSGLYQETQY